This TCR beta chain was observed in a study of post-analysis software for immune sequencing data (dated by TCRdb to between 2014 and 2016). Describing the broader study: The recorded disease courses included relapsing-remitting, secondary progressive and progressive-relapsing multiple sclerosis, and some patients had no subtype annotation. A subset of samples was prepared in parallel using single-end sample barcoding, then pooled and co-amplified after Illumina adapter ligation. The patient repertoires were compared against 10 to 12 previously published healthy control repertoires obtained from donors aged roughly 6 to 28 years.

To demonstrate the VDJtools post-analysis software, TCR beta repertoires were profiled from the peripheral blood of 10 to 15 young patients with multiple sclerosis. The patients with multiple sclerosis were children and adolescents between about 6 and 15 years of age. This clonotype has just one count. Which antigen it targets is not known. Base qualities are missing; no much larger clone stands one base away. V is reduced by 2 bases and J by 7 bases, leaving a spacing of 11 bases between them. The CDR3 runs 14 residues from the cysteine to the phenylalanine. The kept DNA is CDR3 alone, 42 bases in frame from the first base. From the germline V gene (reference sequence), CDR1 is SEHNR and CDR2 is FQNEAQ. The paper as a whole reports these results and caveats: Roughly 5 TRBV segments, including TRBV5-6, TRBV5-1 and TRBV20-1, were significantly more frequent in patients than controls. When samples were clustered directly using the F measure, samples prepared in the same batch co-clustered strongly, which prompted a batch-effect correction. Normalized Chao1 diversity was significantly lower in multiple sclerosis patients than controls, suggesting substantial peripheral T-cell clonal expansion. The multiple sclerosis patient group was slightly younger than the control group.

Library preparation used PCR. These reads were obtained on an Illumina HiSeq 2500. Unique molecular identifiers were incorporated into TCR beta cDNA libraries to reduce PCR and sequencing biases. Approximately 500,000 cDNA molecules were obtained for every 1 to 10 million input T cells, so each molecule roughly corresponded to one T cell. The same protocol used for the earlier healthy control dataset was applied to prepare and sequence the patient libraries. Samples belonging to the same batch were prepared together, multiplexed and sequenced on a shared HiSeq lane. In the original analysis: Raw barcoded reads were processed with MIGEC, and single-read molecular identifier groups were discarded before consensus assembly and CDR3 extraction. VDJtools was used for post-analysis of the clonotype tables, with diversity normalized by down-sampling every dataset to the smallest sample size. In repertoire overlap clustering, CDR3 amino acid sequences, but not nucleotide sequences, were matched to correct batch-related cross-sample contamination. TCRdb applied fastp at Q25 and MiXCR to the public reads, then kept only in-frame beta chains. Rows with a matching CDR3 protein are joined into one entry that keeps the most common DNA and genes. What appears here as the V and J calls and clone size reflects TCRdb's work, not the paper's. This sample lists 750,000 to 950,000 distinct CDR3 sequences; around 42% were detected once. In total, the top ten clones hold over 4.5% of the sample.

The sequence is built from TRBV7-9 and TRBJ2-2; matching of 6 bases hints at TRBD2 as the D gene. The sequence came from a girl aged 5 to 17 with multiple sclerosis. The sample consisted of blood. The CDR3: CASSLTGVLGELFF. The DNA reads TGTGCCAGCAGCTTAACGGGGGTCCTCGGGGAGCTGTTTTTT.